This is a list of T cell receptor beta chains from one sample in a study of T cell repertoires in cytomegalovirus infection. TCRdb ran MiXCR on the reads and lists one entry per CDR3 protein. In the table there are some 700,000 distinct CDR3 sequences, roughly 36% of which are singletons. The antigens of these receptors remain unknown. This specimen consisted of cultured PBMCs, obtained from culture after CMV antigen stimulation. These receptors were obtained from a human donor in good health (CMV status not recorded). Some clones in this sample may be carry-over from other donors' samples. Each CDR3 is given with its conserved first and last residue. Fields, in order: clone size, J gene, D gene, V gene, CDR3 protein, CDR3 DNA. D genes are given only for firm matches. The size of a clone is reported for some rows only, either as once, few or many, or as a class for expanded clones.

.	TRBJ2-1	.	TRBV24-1	CATSGYGSSYNEQFF	TGTGCCACCAGTGGGTACGGGAGCTCCTACAATGAGCAGTTCTTC
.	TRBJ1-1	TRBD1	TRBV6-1	CASSGRDRATEAFF	TGTGCCAGCAGTGGCCGGGACAGGGCTACTGAAGCTTTCTTT
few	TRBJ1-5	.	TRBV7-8	CASSLGVRGGQPQHF	TGTGCCAGCAGCTTAGGGGTCCGGGGGGGTCAGCCCCAGCATTTT
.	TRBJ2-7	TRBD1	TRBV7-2	CASSGQGISYEQYF	TGTGCCAGCAGCGGACAGGGAATCTCCTACGAGCAGTACTTC
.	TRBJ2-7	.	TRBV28	CASSLETNYEQYF	TGTGCCAGCAGTTTGGAAACTAACTACGAGCAGTACTTC
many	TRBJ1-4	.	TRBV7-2	CASSYGEKLFF	TGTGCCAGCAGCTACGGTGAAAAACTGTTTTTT
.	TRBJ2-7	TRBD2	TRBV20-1	CSASGLGGGTKGSSYEQYF	TGCAGTGCTAGCGGTCTGGGCGGGGGGACTAAGGGTAGCTCCTACGAGCAGTACTTC
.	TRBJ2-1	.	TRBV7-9	CASRGVGNEQFF	TGTGCCAGCAGAGGGGTGGGAAATGAGCAGTTCTTC
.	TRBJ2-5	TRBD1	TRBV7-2	CASSWDRGPETQYF	TGTGCCAGCAGCTGGGACAGGGGCCCAGAGACCCAGTACTTC
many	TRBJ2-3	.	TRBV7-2	CASSSRGGQFGDTQYF	TGTGCCAGCAGCTCCAGGGGGGGACAGTTCGGAGATACGCAGTATTTT
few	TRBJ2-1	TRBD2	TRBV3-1	CASSQDGGAGGQFF	TGTGCCAGCAGCCAAGACGGGGGGGCGGGGGGGCAGTTCTTC
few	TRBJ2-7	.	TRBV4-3	CASSQGRGSRYEQYF	TGCGCCAGCAGCCAAGGTCGGGGGAGCCGTTACGAGCAGTACTTC
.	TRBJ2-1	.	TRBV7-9	CASSLIVSGEQFF	TGTGCCAGCAGCTTAATCGTATCCGGCGAGCAGTTCTTC
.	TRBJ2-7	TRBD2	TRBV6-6	CASSYALADVTYEQYF	TGTGCCAGCAGTTACGCACTAGCGGATGTCACCTACGAGCAGTACTTC
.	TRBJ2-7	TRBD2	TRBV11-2	CASSLVMLAGAYEQYF	TGTGCCAGCAGCTTAGTGATGCTAGCGGGAGCCTACGAGCAGTACTTC
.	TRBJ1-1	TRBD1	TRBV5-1	CASRPGQGPKTEAFF	TGCGCCAGCCGTCCGGGACAGGGACCCAAGACTGAAGCTTTCTTT
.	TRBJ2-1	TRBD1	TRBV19	CASSQLGQGGNEQFF	TGTGCCAGTAGTCAGTTAGGACAGGGGGGTAATGAGCAGTTCTTC
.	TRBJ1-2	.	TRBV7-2	CASSSPFSGGPSHGYTF	TGTGCCAGCAGCTCCCCCTTCTCGGGGGGCCCATCTCATGGCTACACCTTC
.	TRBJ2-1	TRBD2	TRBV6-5	CASSLGRGPPSYNEQFF	TGTGCCAGCAGCCTGGGGAGGGGTCCCCCATCCTACAATGAGCAGTTCTTC
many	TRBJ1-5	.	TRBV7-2	CASSLVSGINQPQHF	TGTGCCAGCAGCTTAGTATCGGGGATCAATCAGCCCCAGCATTTT
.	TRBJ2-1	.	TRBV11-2	CASSLGQGPGYEQFF	TGTGCCAGCAGCTTAGGCCAGGGACCCGGGTATGAGCAGTTCTTC
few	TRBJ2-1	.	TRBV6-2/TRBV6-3	CASSSRPANEQFF	TGTGCCAGCAGTTCCAGGCCCGCCAATGAGCAGTTCTTC
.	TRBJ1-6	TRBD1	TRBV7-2	CASSNLGQGFAPLHF	TGTGCCAGCAGCAATTTGGGACAGGGGTTTGCACCCCTCCACTTT
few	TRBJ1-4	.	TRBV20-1	CSARDVGRPNEKLFF	TGCAGTGCTAGAGATGTGGGCCGCCCTAATGAAAAACTGTTTTTT
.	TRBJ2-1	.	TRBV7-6	CASSLAYTGGGLDEQFF	TGTGCCAGCAGCTTAGCTTACACAGGGGGGGGATTGGATGAGCAGTTCTTC
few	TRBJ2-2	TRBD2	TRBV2	CASSVLAGEGELFF	TGTGCCAGCAGTGTTCTGGCGGGGGAGGGGGAGCTGTTTTTT
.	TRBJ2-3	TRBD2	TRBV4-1	CASSQGRGGTDTQYF	TGTGCCAGCAGCCAAGGGAGGGGAGGCACAGATACGCAGTATTTT
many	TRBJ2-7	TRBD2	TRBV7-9	CASSRARGVGSYEQYF	TGTGCCAGCAGCCGTGCTCGGGGGGTCGGCTCCTACGAGCAGTACTTC
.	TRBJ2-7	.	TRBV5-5	CASSLVTGDEQYF	TGTGCCAGCAGCTTGGTGACCGGGGACGAGCAGTACTTC
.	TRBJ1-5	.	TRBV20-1	CSARGPVGSQPQHF	TGCAGTGCTAGAGGGCCGGTGGGCAGTCAGCCCCAGCATTTT
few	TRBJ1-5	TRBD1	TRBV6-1	CASNVPPGQAFEGQPQHF	TGTGCCAGCAACGTTCCTCCGGGACAGGCCTTTGAGGGTCAGCCCCAGCATTTT
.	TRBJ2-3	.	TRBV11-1	CASSPTRSAGDTQYF	TGTGCCAGCAGCCCGACGAGGAGCGCCGGAGATACGCAGTATTTT
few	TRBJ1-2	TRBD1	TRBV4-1	CASSLGQGAKTNYGYTF	TGCGCCAGCAGCCTGGGACAGGGGGCGAAAACTAACTATGGCTACACCTTC
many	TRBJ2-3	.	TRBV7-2	CASSSRRSSTDTQYF	TGTGCCAGCAGCTCGCGGCGGTCTAGCACAGATACGCAGTATTTT
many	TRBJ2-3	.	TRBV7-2	CASSLASGQREYF	TGTGCCAGCAGCTTAGCGTCAGGCCAGAGGGAGTATTTT
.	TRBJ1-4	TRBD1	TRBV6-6	CASSSLGQGGVANEKLFF	TGTGCCAGCAGTTCCTTAGGACAGGGTGGAGTGGCTAATGAAAAACTGTTTTTT
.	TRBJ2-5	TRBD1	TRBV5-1	CASSFDRVQETQYF	TGCGCCAGCAGCTTCGACAGGGTCCAAGAGACCCAGTACTTC
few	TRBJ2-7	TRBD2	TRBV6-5	CASSSSLLAGGYPHLYEQYF	TGTGCCAGCAGTTCTTCTCTACTAGCGGGAGGCTATCCCCACCTCTACGAGCAGTACTTC
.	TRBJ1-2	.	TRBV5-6	CASSLEKNLYGYTF	TGTGCCAGCAGCTTGGAGAAGAACCTCTATGGCTACACCTTC
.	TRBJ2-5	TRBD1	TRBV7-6	CASSFGTGGETQYF	TGTGCCAGCAGCTTCGGGACAGGGGGGGAGACCCAGTACTTC
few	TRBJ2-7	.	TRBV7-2	CASSSQGQLPYEQYF	TGTGCCAGCAGCTCCCAGGGCCAGCTACCCTACGAGCAGTACTTC
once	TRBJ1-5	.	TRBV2	CASSEAPTTQHF	TGTGCCAGCAGTGAAGCCCCGACGACCCAGCATTTT
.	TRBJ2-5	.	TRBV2	CASSGETGETQYF	TGTGCCAGCAGTGGCGAGACGGGAGAGACCCAGTACTTC
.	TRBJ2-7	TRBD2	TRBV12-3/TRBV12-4	CASSSKYGLAISSYEQYF	TGTGCCAGCAGTTCTAAGTACGGACTAGCAATAAGCTCCTACGAGCAGTACTTC
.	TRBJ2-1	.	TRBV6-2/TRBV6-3	CASSPRTHEQFF	TGTGCCAGCAGTCCCAGGACCCATGAGCAGTTCTTC
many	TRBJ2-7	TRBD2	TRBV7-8	CASSLEGTTAYEQYF	TGTGCCAGCAGCTTAGAGGGGACTACCGCCTACGAGCAGTACTTC
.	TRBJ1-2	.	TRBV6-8	CASSYSIAVGNYGYTF	TGTGCCAGCAGTTACTCGATAGCCGTAGGCAACTATGGCTACACCTTC
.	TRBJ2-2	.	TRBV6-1	CATITGGLRTTGELFF	TGTGCCACCATAACTGGGGGGCTTAGGACCACCGGGGAGCTGTTTTTT
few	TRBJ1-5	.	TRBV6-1	CASRDYRASNQPQHF	TGTGCCAGCAGAGACTACAGGGCTAGCAATCAGCCCCAGCATTTT
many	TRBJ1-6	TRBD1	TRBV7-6	CASSLRTGSNSPLHF	TGTGCCAGCAGCCTCAGGACAGGGAGTAATTCACCCCTCCACTTT
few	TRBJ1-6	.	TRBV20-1	CSARGQNSYNSPLHF	TGCAGTGCTAGAGGACAGAACTCCTATAATTCACCCCTCCACTTT
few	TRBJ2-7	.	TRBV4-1	CASSQDWTASYEQYF	TGCGCCAGCAGCCAAGACTGGACAGCCTCCTACGAGCAGTACTTC
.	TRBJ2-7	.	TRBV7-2	CASSLDPGERYEQYF	TGTGCCAGCAGCTTAGATCCGGGAGAACGCTACGAGCAGTACTTC